These 21 T cell receptor beta chains originate from one sample sequenced in a study of T-cell reconstitution after alpha-beta-depleted transplantation in children (dated by TCRdb to 2015 to 2016). The library relied on PCR. This sample was sequenced with an Illumina HiSeq 2500. To normalize quantification of the TCRbeta repertoire, the TCR libraries were built with molecular barcoding that relied on unique molecular identifiers. The public reads were reanalyzed by TCRdb: fastp trimming at Q25, MiXCR alignment, in-frame beta chains only. Rows matching on CDR3 protein sequence are summarized as one entry with the most common DNA and genes. The table for this sample lists some 260,000 distinct CDR3 sequences; roughly a quarter of them were counted only once. The ten largest clones represent about 4.8% of the sample. The sample's treatment or condition, from its label and the paper: allogeneic hematopoietic cell transplantation with graft depleted of TCRalphabeta T cells and CD19 B cells.

The sample here was PBMCs, mostly from graft donor cells, taken 360 days after TCRalphabeta/CD19-depleted stem cell transplant. The receptor set was obtained from a female patient between 2 and 10 years old who had a stem cell transplant for congenital amegakaryocytic thrombocytopenia, so the T cells may come from the graft donor.

This clonotype was seen only a few times. This rearrangement joins TRBV6-1 to TRBJ2-1, with 7 bases matching TRBD1. V lost 5 bases and J lost 0; bases outside the gene matches: 10. The CDR3 has 17 amino acids. CDR1 is MNHNS, CDR2 SASEGT, per germline. This CDR3 is CASSRHGTDPSYNEQFF. In DNA form, the CDR3 reads TGTGCCAGCAGTCGGCATGGGACAGACCCCTCCTACAATGAGCAGTTCTTC.

The sample holds a few counts of this clonotype. This sequence joins TRBV12-3 or TRBV12-4 and TRBJ2-3; perhaps TRBD1 as D (6 bases). This CDR3 region has 13 residues. Deletions cut 3 bases from V and 9 bases from J, with 13 bases between. CDR3 in amino acids: CASSLIDRSTQYF. Written as DNA, the CDR3 is TGTGCCAGCAGTTTGATCGACAGGTCGACGCAGTATTTT.

The table lists this clonotype with a few counts. The J gene is TRBJ2-3, the V gene TRBV18; TRBD1 aligns across 10 bases. This CDR3 is built from 16 residues. Germline V gene sequence: CDR1 KGHSH, CDR2 LQKENI. V was pared by 6 bases and J by 0 bases, with 6 bases of the junction left unmatched. CDR3 loop: CASSQDRGISTDTQYF. The CDR3 nucleotides are TGTGCCAGCTCTCAGGACAGGGGGATAAGCACAGATACGCAGTATTTT.

CDR3 bases: TGTGCCAGCAGTTTGGGCCTCCTTGAAAAACTGTTTTTT. It codes for CASSLGLLEKLFF. The rearrangement uses TRBV12-3 or TRBV12-4 and TRBJ1-4, with D unclear. This CDR3 contains 13 residues. V shed 3 bases and J shed 7 bases, with 9 bases lying between them.

There are a few counts of this clonotype. V and J are TRBV9 and TRBJ2-7; D is unresolved. Trimming took 0 bases from V and 0 from J, leaving 7 bases between them. The CDR3 spans 14 residues. Germline values: CDR1 SGDLS, CDR2 YYNGEE. The CDR3 region has the DNA TGTGCCAGCAGCGTAGGCGGAATCTCCTACGAGCAGTACTTC. It encodes CASSVGGISYEQYF.

This clonotype was counted a few times. The chain links TRBV5-5 to TRBJ2-5; D is possibly TRBD2 (5 bases). Trimming stripped 4 bases from V and 5 bases from J, with 18 bases between. The CDR3 has 15 amino acids. Germline V lookup: CDR1 SGHKS, CDR2 YYEKEE (reference sequence). The CDR3 DNA is TGTGCCAGCAGCATGGACTTCTTAGTAGGGGAGACCCAGTACTTC. This translates into CASSMDFLVGETQYF.

This chain links TRBV29-1 with TRBJ2-1, with 11 positions matching TRBD2. This CDR3 has 16 amino acids. Germline CDR1 and CDR2: SQVTM and ANQGSEA. Losses at the gene ends were 1 base for V and 3 bases for J; bases not matched to a gene: 5. CDR3 in DNA: TGCAGCGTTGAAGGGATACTAGCGGGAGACTACAATGAGCAGTTCTTC. Encoded protein: CSVEGILAGDYNEQFF.

The chain joins TRBV7-2 to TRBJ2-1; 14 bases agree with TRBD2. Germline lookup yields CDR1 SGHTA and CDR2 FQGNSA. The V segment lost 4 bases and the J segment 13 bases; nucleotides outside the gene matches: 6. The CDR3 is made up of 14 amino acids. CDR3 amino acids: CASSSGTSGSIQFF. CDR3 in DNA: TGTGCCAGCAGCTCCGGGACTAGCGGGAGCATTCAGTTCTTC.

In its sample, this clonotype was seen a few times. The chain is built from TRBV6-5 and TRBJ1-3; unclear D gene. This CDR3 has 14 amino acids. V gave up 8 bases and J gave up 0 bases, with 11 bases separating them. Germline V gene data show CDR1 as MNHEY and CDR2 as SVGAGI. For the CDR3, the DNA is TGTGCCAGCCACGGACGTACCTCTGGAAACACCATATATTTT. Its protein product is CASHGRTSGNTIYF.

This clonotype was detected only a few times. The chain links TRBV12-3 or TRBV12-4 to TRBJ2-7; D remains unclear. V was cut by 2 bases and J by 3 bases, with 5 bases left in between. This CDR3 region has 12 residues. The CDR3 protein is CASSLQVYEQYF. The DNA of the CDR3 is TGTGCCAGCAGTTTACAGGTCTACGAGCAGTACTTC.

This chain connects TRBV7-2 to TRBJ2-1; D remains unclear. Per the germline V gene, CDR1 is SGHTA and CDR2 is FQGNSA. Trimming took off 4 bases at V and 3 bases at J, with 16 bases between the two ends. The CDR3 is 16 amino acids. DNA for the CDR3: TGTGCCAGCAGCTCGATTTACGGAGCGAACTACAATGAGCAGTTCTTC. Amino acids: CASSSIYGANYNEQFF.

The chain links TRBV7-6 to TRBJ2-1; perhaps TRBD1 as D (6 bases). The V and J ends lost 1 base and 4 bases respectively, with 17 bases between them. CDR1 and CDR2 (germline): SGHVS, FNYEAQ. The CDR3 is made up of 17 amino acids. CDR3 in DNA: TGTGCCAGCAGCTTAGTTGGGGGCCCCCCGCGGTACAATGAGCAGTTCTTC. Its protein product is CASSLVGGPPRYNEQFF.

This rearrangement joins TRBV4-1 to TRBJ2-1; 11 nucleotides match TRBD2. The CDR3 has 17 residues. V lost 4 bases to trimming and J lost 7 bases; unmatched junction nucleotides: 12. Looked up from germline, CDR1 is MGHRA and CDR2 is YSYEKL. Here the CDR3 DNA reads TGCGCCAGCAGCCTACATTTAGCGGGGGGGCCTTTGAATGAGCAGTTCTTC. Amino acids: CASSLHLAGGPLNEQFF.

In this sample, this clonotype turned up a few times. The genes are TRBV7-3 and TRBJ1-6; D is undetermined. V was pared by 2 bases and J by 6 bases, with 14 bases between. Germline V CDR1 and CDR2: SGHTA, FQGTGA. The CDR3 loop spans 16 amino acids. CDR3 bases: TGTGCCAGCAGCTTACGCTACAGAGGGAGTAATTCACCCCTCCACTTT. Translated: CASSLRYRGSNSPLHF.

CDR3 DNA sequence: TGTGCCAGCAGTCCTTCCGGGGGCCTCGAGCAGTACTTC. Its translation: CASSPSGGLEQYF. The chain uses TRBV28 and TRBJ2-7; D tentatively fits TRBD1 or TRBD2 (6 bases each). The CDR3 spans 13 residues. With 5 bases removed from V and 6 bases from J, the gap between germline ends came to 14 bases. Germline CDR1 is MDHEN and CDR2 is SYDVKM.

The chain links TRBV4-2 to TRBJ2-3; no firm D call. V gave up 0 bases and J gave up 0 bases, with 10 bases separating them. The CDR3 covers 16 residues. The germline V gene has CDR1 LGHNA and CDR2 YNFKEQ. The CDR3 sequence is CASSQDGVVSTDTQYF. The CDR3 DNA reads TGTGCCAGCAGCCAAGATGGGGTAGTTAGCACAGATACGCAGTATTTT.

This clonotype has only a few counts. This chain joins TRBV29-1 and TRBJ2-1, with 9 bases identical to TRBD2. CDR1 and CDR2 from the germline V gene are SQVTM and ANQGSEA. The CDR3 contains 14 residues. The J segment lost 5 bases and the V segment lost 8 bases, leaving 10 bases of the junction unmatched. Written as DNA, the CDR3 is TGCAGCTATTTACGGGGACTAGCCGACAATGAGCAGTTCTTC. Translation gives CSYLRGLADNEQFF.

This clonotype was counted a few times. This sequence joins TRBV6-5 and TRBJ2-2, with 8 bases lining up with TRBD1. This CDR3 spans 15 amino acids. Losses at the gene ends were 4 bases for V and 3 bases for J; bases not matched to a gene: 4. Germline V CDR1 and CDR2: MNHEY, SVGAGI. CDR3: CASSSRGLDTGELFF. The CDR3 DNA is TGTGCCAGCAGTTCCAGGGGGCTCGACACCGGGGAGCTGTTTTTT.

The rearrangement links TRBV5-1 to TRBJ2-6, with D perhaps matching TRBD1 (5 bases). Trimming shortened V by 1 base and J by 2 bases, and 13 bases separated the two germline ends. Germline CDR1 SGHRS, CDR2 YFSETQ. This CDR3 has 17 residues. This chain's CDR3 is CASSLSREVAGANVLTF. The CDR3 nucleotides read TGCGCCAGCAGCTTGAGCAGGGAAGTCGCTGGGGCCAACGTCCTGACTTTC.

The chain carries TRBV6-1 and TRBJ1-5, with D tentatively TRBD1 (6 bases). CDR1 and CDR2 (germline): MNHNS, SASEGT. The V end lost 6 bases, the J end lost 6 bases, and 15 bases lay between the germline ends. This CDR3 has 14 residues. DNA for the CDR3: TGTGCCAGCAGAACGGGGGGGGCCGTTCAGCCCCAGCATTTT. Translating gives CASRTGGAVQPQHF.

The chain recombines TRBV24-1 with TRBJ2-7; D is undetermined. The CDR3 runs to 13 residues. Germline assignment: CDR1 KGHDR and CDR2 SFDVKD. Trimming took off 1 base at V and 4 bases at J, with 7 bases between the two ends. The CDR3 sequence: CATSDFLGYEQYF. The DNA of the CDR3 is TGTGCCACCAGTGATTTTTTGGGGTACGAGCAGTACTTC.